Below are 29 T cell receptor beta chains sequenced from a single sample in a study of blood T cell repertoires in COVID-19. Assay: immunoSEQ multiplex PCR; the TCRdb copy retains only in-frame clones and omits some. The sample records more than 100,000 clones, around 87% being singletons. Sequencing was carried out using peripheral blood. Receptor source: a woman aged 55-75 years with acute or convalescent COVID-19.

The rearrangement joins TRBV5-1 to TRBJ1-2, with D possibly being TRBD1 (6 bases). Germline V gene sequence: CDR1 SGHRS, CDR2 YFSETQ. The CDR3 runs 14 residues. V was pared by 3 bases and J by 2 bases, with 11 bases between. In nucleotides, the CDR3 is TGCGCCAGCAGCTCACAGGGTACCAACTATGGCTACACCTTC. It translates to CASSSQGTNYGYTF.

CDR3 sequence (DNA): TGTGCCAGCAGCAGCCGGGACAGGGCGATCTACAATGAGCAGTTCTTC. Its protein product is CASSSRDRAIYNEQFF. The chain is built from TRBV9 and TRBJ2-1, with 9 positions matching TRBD1. The CDR3 spans 16 residues. Germline assignment: CDR1 SGDLS and CDR2 YYNGEE. The V segment lost 4 bases and the J segment 3 bases; nucleotides outside the gene matches: 8.

V usage is TRBV6-5 and J usage is TRBJ2-7; TRBD2 aligns across 14 bases. The germline gives CDR1 MNHEY, CDR2 SVGAGI. V gave up 6 bases and J gave up 3 bases; unmatched junction bases: 4. The CDR3 spans 15 residues. The CDR3 here is CASREGLAGVYEQYF. The CDR3 DNA follows: TGTGCCAGCAGGGAGGGACTAGCGGGAGTCTACGAGCAGTACTTC.

The V call is TRBV18, the J call TRBJ1-1; no clear D. This CDR3 spans 13 amino acids. Germline V gives CDR1 KGHSH, CDR2 LQKENI. Between the trimmed V and J ends, which lost 5 bases and 5 bases, there was a span of 12 bases. The CDR3 region is CASSADRGTEAFF. CDR3 in DNA: TGTGCCAGCTCAGCCGACCGGGGAACTGAAGCTTTCTTT.

V and J are TRBV4-2 and TRBJ2-3, with D perhaps TRBD1 (5 bases). In germline, CDR1 is LGHNA, CDR2 YNFKEQ. The CDR3 has 16 residues. Deletions cut 0 bases from V and 1 base from J, with 11 bases between. As DNA, the CDR3 is TGTGCCAGCAGCCAAGAGGCACAGGTAGGCACAGATACGCAGTATTTT. Its protein product is CASSQEAQVGTDTQYF.

J is TRBJ1-6 and V is TRBV6-2 or TRBV6-3; TRBD1 agrees at 8 bases. Trimming took 5 bases from V and 8 from J; bases not matched to a gene: 5. The germline gives CDR1 MNHEY, CDR2 SVGEGT. The CDR3 loop spans 14 amino acids. DNA for the CDR3: TGTGCCAGCAGTAACGGACAGGGAGATTCACCCCTCCACTTT. Its translation is CASSNGQGDSPLHF.

The rearrangement joins TRBV5-1 to TRBJ2-1, with D unclear. Germline assignment: CDR1 SGHRS and CDR2 YFSETQ. This CDR3 spans 13 amino acids. Between the trimmed V and J ends, which lost 4 bases and 4 bases, there was a span of 9 bases. The chain's CDR3 is CASSASEYNEQFF. DNA of the CDR3: TGCGCCAGCAGCGCCTCGGAGTACAATGAGCAGTTCTTC.

The chain combines TRBV5-4 with TRBJ1-2; tentatively, D is TRBD1 (6 bases). Trimming stripped 4 bases from V and 5 bases from J, with 18 bases between. There are 15 residues in the CDR3. The V gene's germline CDR1 is SGHNT and CDR2 YYREEE (reference sequence). The CDR3 loop is CASSGTPTGSYGYTF. The DNA for the CDR3 is TGTGCCAGCAGCGGGACACCGACTGGGTCGTATGGCTACACCTTC.

The chain employs TRBV5-4 and TRBJ1-1, with D possibly matching TRBD1 (6 bases). The CDR3 totals 15 residues. Germline values: CDR1 SGHNT, CDR2 YYREEE (reference sequence). V lost 2 bases and J 0 bases, leaving 11 bases between the germline ends. The CDR3 coding sequence is TGTGCCAGCAGCTTAACCACAGGGTTGAACACTGAAGCTTTCTTT. Residues: CASSLTTGLNTEAFF.

DNA for the CDR3: TGTGCCAGTAGTACATCGGCCTTAGCGGCAACACAAGAGACCCAGTACTTC. This encodes CASSTSALAATQETQYF. This sequence joins TRBV19 and TRBJ2-5, with D perhaps matching TRBD2 (6 bases). Trimming cost V 4 bases and J 2 bases, with 20 bases left between them. Germline V gives CDR1 LNHDA, CDR2 SQIVND (reference sequence). The CDR3 is made up of 17 amino acids.

The chain carries TRBV7-3 and TRBJ2-5; TRBD1 matches at 9 bases. This CDR3 is 15 amino acids long. The J segment lost 4 bases and the V segment lost 5 bases, leaving 8 bases of the junction unmatched. Looked up from germline, CDR1 is SGHTA and CDR2 is FQGTGA. The CDR3 DNA sequence: TGTGCCAGCAGCCAGGTAGCGACAGGGGGAGAGACCCAGTACTTC. Translation gives CASSQVATGGETQYF.

V usage is TRBV7-9 and J usage is TRBJ1-1; possible D gene TRBD1, 5 bases. V gave up 2 bases and J gave up 5 bases, with 12 bases separating them. Germline CDR1 and CDR2: SEHNR and FQNEAQ (reference sequence). CDR3 length: 14 residues. CDR3 in amino acids: CASSLSQGGTEAFF. Here the CDR3 DNA reads TGTGCCAGCAGCTTATCCCAGGGAGGGACTGAAGCTTTCTTT.

The sample holds one count of this clone. The rearrangement uses TRBV10-3 and TRBJ1-2, with TRBD1 matching over 7 bases. CDR1 ENHRY and CDR2 SYGVKD come from the germline V gene. With V trimmed by 5 bases and J by 5 bases, 8 bases remained unmatched. The CDR3 has 14 residues. The CDR3 protein is CAISSTGIDYGYTF. The DNA for the CDR3 is TGTGCCATCAGTTCGACAGGGATCGATTATGGCTACACCTTC.

The CDR3 coding sequence is TGTGCCAGCAGGGGACATTTGAACACCGGGGAGCTGTTTTTT. The encoded protein is CASRGHLNTGELFF. The chain has TRBV21-1 and TRBJ2-2; TRBD1 is the table's D call, not checked against the DNA. TRBV21-1 is a documented pseudogene. This CDR3 region has 14 residues.

J is TRBJ1-1 and V is TRBV28, with 8 bases identical to TRBD1. CDR3 length: 15 amino acids. Looked up from germline, CDR1 is MDHEN and CDR2 is SYDVKM. The V and J ends lost 3 bases and 7 bases, in that order; junction bases with no gene match: 10. The CDR3 nucleotides are TGTGCCAGCAGTTTTGGGGGGACAGGTGGGGATGAAGCTTTCTTT. Its protein is CASSFGGTGGDEAFF.

DNA for the CDR3: TGTGCCAGCAGTGAAAGGACAGCAGGGGGGTTTGTGTATGGCTACACCTTC. It encodes CASSERTAGGFVYGYTF. The chain carries TRBV6-1 and TRBJ1-2; 7 nucleotides agree with TRBD1. Germline CDR1 MNHNS, CDR2 SASEGT. CDR3 length: 17 amino acids. The V segment lost 2 bases and the J segment 5 bases; nucleotides outside the gene matches: 14.

This chain connects TRBV30 to TRBJ2-1, with D tentatively TRBD1 (6 bases). The CDR3 loop spans 15 amino acids. V shed 4 bases and J shed 0 bases, with 13 bases lying between them. CDR1 GTSNPN and CDR2 SVGIG come from the germline V gene (reference sequence). CDR3 sequence reads: CAWTFQGSSYNEQFF. The CDR3 coding sequence is TGTGCCTGGACTTTCCAGGGGAGCTCCTACAATGAGCAGTTCTTC. The full variable domain, rest sourced from reference TRBV30 and TRBJ2-1, is SQTIHQWPATLVQPVGSPLSLECTVEGTSNPNLYWYRQAAGRGLQLLFYSVGIGQISSEVPQNLSASRPQDRQFILSSKKLLLSDSGFYLCAWTFQGSSYNEQFFGPGTRLTVL.

V is TRBV11-2 and J is TRBJ1-2; weak D call: TRBD1 (5 bases). Germline assignment: CDR1 SGHAT and CDR2 FQNNGV. The V gene lost 4 bases and the J gene lost 5 bases, with 17 bases spanning the gap. This CDR3 comprises 15 residues. The CDR3 DNA reads as TGTGCCAGCAGCTCCCAACGCCCCAGGACATATGGCTACACCTTC. Translated: CASSSQRPRTYGYTF.

The CDR3 nucleotides read TGCAGCGCCGGGTTCTCTGGGGCCAACGTCCTGACTTTC. It codes for CSAGFSGANVLTF. This chain links TRBV29-1 with TRBJ2-6; D is unresolved. The CDR3 runs to 13 residues. CDR1 is SQVTM, CDR2 ANQGSEA, per germline. V was pared by 7 bases and J by 0 bases, with 7 bases between.

The chain uses TRBV3-1 (or the pseudogene TRBV3-2) and TRBJ1-2; 7 nucleotides line up with TRBD1. J gave up 8 bases and V 3 bases, and 9 bases lay outside the gene matches. Looked up from germline, CDR1 is LGHDT and CDR2 is YNNKEL (reference sequence). The CDR3 has 14 amino acids. The CDR3 sequence: CASSQTGLLRGYTF. CDR3 sequence (DNA): TGTGCCAGCAGCCAGACAGGGTTATTGAGGGGCTACACCTTC.

The sample holds a few counts of this clone. This chain links TRBV7-8 with TRBJ1-2; D remains unclear. The germline V and J ends were trimmed by 2 bases and 4 bases, with 14 bases remaining between them. CDR1 and CDR2 (germline): SGHVS, FQNEAQ. The CDR3 is 15 amino acids. The CDR3 region has the DNA TGTGCCAGCAGCTTAACTGACGGGGAGGGCTATGGCTACACCTTC. Protein sequence: CASSLTDGEGYGYTF. The variable domain in full, with the rest retrieved from reference TRBV7-8 and TRBJ1-2, is GAGVSQSPRYKVAKRGQDVALRCDPISGHVSLFWYQQALGQGPEFLTYFQNEAQLDKSGLPSDRFFAERPEGSVSTLKIQRTQQEDSAVYLCASSLTDGEGYGYTFGSGTRLTVV.

This clone was seen once. This chain connects TRBV29-1 to TRBJ1-1, with D unresolved. The CDR3 covers 15 residues. The V and J ends lost 4 bases and 6 bases respectively, with 21 bases between them. Germline lookup yields CDR1 SQVTM and CDR2 ANQGSEA. CDR3 sequence reads: CSVALGGSSVSEAFF. Here the CDR3 DNA reads TGCAGCGTTGCCCTGGGAGGGTCAAGTGTCTCTGAAGCTTTCTTT.

The chain carries TRBV7-9 and TRBJ2-7; possibly TRBD1 for D (6 bases). V lost 0 bases to trimming and J lost 0 bases, with 12 bases between them. CDR1 and CDR2 from the germline V gene are SEHNR and FQNEAQ (reference sequence). The CDR3 covers 16 residues. Here the CDR3 reads CASSLATGPVSYEQYF. DNA for the CDR3: TGTGCCAGCAGCTTAGCGACAGGACCAGTCTCCTACGAGCAGTACTTC.

This chain uses TRBV11-1 with TRBJ1-1; unclear D gene. The CDR3 has 14 amino acids. The V gene's germline CDR1 is SGHAT and CDR2 FQDESV (reference sequence). V was shortened by 4 bases and J by 5 bases, with 14 bases between the two germline ends. The CDR3 here is CASSSRRIPTEAFF. The CDR3 region has the DNA TGTGCCAGCAGCTCGCGAAGAATACCAACTGAAGCTTTCTTT.

The rearrangement joins TRBV11-2 to TRBJ2-5, with a possible D match to TRBD1 (5 bases). Trimming took 3 bases from V and 3 from J, leaving 11 bases between them. CDR1 is SGHAT and CDR2 is FQNNGV in the germline V gene. There are 14 residues in the CDR3. The CDR3 here is CASSLWGAEETQYF. The CDR3 DNA reads TGTGCCAGCAGCTTGTGGGGCGCGGAAGAGACCCAGTACTTC.

The V call is TRBV7-2, the J call TRBJ1-5; a possible D gene is TRBD1 (5 bases). The V end was cut by 1 base, the J end by 9 bases, with 22 bases between. The CDR3 totals 17 residues. In germline, CDR1 is SGHTA, CDR2 FQGNSA. The CDR3 sequence is CASSLVASTVPARPQHF. DNA for the CDR3: TGTGCCAGCAGCTTAGTGGCTTCGACAGTACCGGCGCGGCCCCAGCATTTT.

DNA for the CDR3: TGCGCCAGCAGCCAAGAGGCTAGCGGGGGATCAGCCGTCCTGACTTTC. It encodes CASSQEASGGSAVLTF. The chain joins TRBV4-1 to TRBJ2-6; TRBD2 agrees at 10 bases. The J segment lost 12 bases and the V segment lost 0 bases, leaving 8 bases of the junction unmatched. This CDR3 comprises 16 residues. Per germline, CDR1 MGHRA and CDR2 YSYEKL.

This chain joins TRBV5-4 and TRBJ2-7, with 7 bases matching TRBD1. Germline CDR1 SGHNT, CDR2 YYREEE (reference sequence). Trimming cost V 5 bases and J 7 bases; bases outside gene matches: 18. The CDR3 is 16 amino acids. The CDR3 sequence: CASSPPPGTVSREQYF. CDR3 DNA: TGTGCCAGCAGTCCTCCACCCGGGACAGTTTCGCGAGAGCAGTACTTC.

The J gene is TRBJ1-4, the V gene TRBV18, with 9 bases identical to TRBD1. Looked up from germline, CDR1 is KGHSH and CDR2 is LQKENI. The CDR3 runs to 17 residues. Trimming at V came to 6 bases and at J to 7 bases, leaving 15 bases not matched to a gene. The CDR3 loop reads CASSPPGTGNLREKLFF. Here the CDR3 DNA reads TGTGCCAGCTCGCCTCCCGGGACAGGGAACTTGCGTGAAAAACTGTTTTTT.